This T cell receptor beta chain was found in a study of T cell clones after liver transplantation. The wider study: Patients counted as tolerant after at least one year off all immunosuppression, enzymes not exceeding twice normal. Blood was drawn pre-transplant, before withdrawal, and after full or failed withdrawal. Study-wide results and caveats: Compared with third party-reactive sequences, donor-reactive ones declined more, independent of withdrawal success.

The V gene lost 0 bases and the J gene lost 5 bases, with 14 bases spanning the gap. Germline CDR1 is SGHRS and CDR2 is YFSETQ. This CDR3 region has 15 residues. Repertoires were generated with immunoSEQ multiplex PCR, while TCRdb's copy carries only in-frame clones and drops some. The sample carries about 20,000 clones, 65% to 85% recorded once. CD3+CD4+ and CD3+CD8+ cells were FACS-sorted from thawed unstimulated PBMCs. Turning to this clone: The antigen remains unidentified.

This clonotype was obtained from a human patient who received a liver transplant. Some T cells may be the graft donor's. This chain connects TRBV5-1 to TRBJ2-5; maybe TRBD2 (6 bases). The material sequenced was CD8+ T cells from blood, taken around 52 months after liver transplant. CDR3 in DNA: TGCGCCAGCAGCTTGGCGGGTCCGGGACTGGAGACCCAGTACTTC. Encoded protein: CASSLAGPGLETQYF.